This record concerns one T cell receptor (beta chain) sequence. This specimen belongs to a study of blood T cell repertoires in COVID-19. Overall study: Nucleic acid was either cDNA or gDNA, and it came from T cells, B-cell-depleted T cells, or PBMCs.

As handled by the study authors: Scientists estimated how many nucleated cells there were by amplifying reference gene primers. Assay used: immunoSEQ multiplex PCR; TCRdb lists only in-frame clones, some missing. Clone size and V and J calls were adopted from that table, with D and trimming inferred from the DNA. Here the sample spans 250,000 to 300,000 clones, 65% to 90% being singletons. This CDR3 comprises 23 residues. Germline lookup yields CDR1 LGHDT and CDR2 YNNKEL (reference sequence). V lost 0 bases, J lost 1 base, and 24 bases stayed unmatched. Cohorts were determined from participant-reported clinical history.

This sequence was found in a man aged 18-30 years who had recovered from COVID-19. Sequences were obtained from PBMCs or T cells enriched from blood (not recorded which). The V call is TRBV3-1 (or the pseudogene TRBV3-2), the J call TRBJ2-3; 8 bases map to TRBD2. As DNA, the CDR3 is TGTGCCAGCAGCCAAGATTTTAGGACTAGCTGGATCCTGGGGGGGATAGGCACAGATACGCAGTATTTT. It is translated as CASSQDFRTSWILGGIGTDTQYF.